Each of the 18 T cell receptor beta chains below was sequenced from the same sample in a study of control samples from healthy donors and cancer patients (TCRdb year 2020). Receptor amplification or capture employed the immunoSEQ multiplex PCR assay. TCRdb stores this immuneACCESS table with in-frame sequences only. Part of the clones is absent; in the studies checked, under half of the shortfall reflects unresolved V genes, and no reason is known for the rest. Counted in this sample were roughly 80,000 clones; 70% to 90% of them appeared once. Roughly 5% of the sample rests with the top ten. The sample comprised blood. These receptors all come from a woman aged 45-65 years in good health.

The V call is TRBV7-7, the J call TRBJ2-3; maybe TRBD2 (6 bases). The CDR3 runs 12 residues. Germline CDR1 and CDR2: SSHAT and FNYEAQ (reference sequence). V was pared by 5 bases and J by 5 bases, with 8 bases between. The CDR3: CASSPGGDTQYF. CDR3 DNA sequence: TGTGCCAGCAGCCCCGGGGGAGATACGCAGTATTTT. The full variable domain, in which reference TRBV7-7 and TRBJ2-3 provide the parts outside the CDR3, is GAGVSQSPRYKVTKRGQDVTLRCDPISSHATLYWYQQALGQGPEFLTYFNYEAQPDKSGLPSDRFSAERPEGSISTLTIQRTEQRDSAMYRCASSPGGDTQYFGPGTRLTVL.

V gene TRBV5-1 combines with J gene TRBJ1-4, with 9 bases that match TRBD1. The junction had 6 bases not matched to a gene; V was cut back by 5 bases and J by 7 bases. CDR3 length equals 14 residues. Germline V gene sequence: CDR1 SGHRS, CDR2 YFSETQ. The CDR3 region is CASSLTGGSEKLFF. The CDR3 DNA reads as TGCGCCAGCAGTCTGACAGGGGGAAGTGAAAAACTGTTTTTT.

The chain is built from TRBV19 and TRBJ1-1; 7 bases match TRBD1. The germline CDR1 and CDR2 sequences are LNHDA and SQIVND (reference sequence). The J segment lost 0 bases and the V segment lost 7 bases, leaving 5 bases of the junction unmatched. This CDR3 spans 14 amino acids. CDR3 region: CASKETGMNTEAFF. DNA of the CDR3: TGTGCCAGTAAGGAGACAGGGATGAACACTGAAGCTTTCTTT.

The chain couples TRBV11-2 to TRBJ2-3; D uncertain. The germline V gene has CDR1 SGHAT and CDR2 FQNNGV. The CDR3 length is 15 residues. V was clipped by 3 bases and J by 2 bases, with 12 bases between them. This chain's CDR3 is CASSLRGLVTDTQYF. The CDR3 DNA reads as TGTGCCAGCAGCTTGAGAGGTCTGGTCACAGATACGCAGTATTTT. The variable domain in full, with the rest retrieved from reference TRBV11-2 and TRBJ2-3, is EAGVAQSPRYKIIEKRQSVAFWCNPISGHATLYWYQQILGQGPKLLIQFQNNGVVDDSQLPKDRFSAERLKGVDSTLKIQPAKLEDSAVYLCASSLRGLVTDTQYFGPGTRLTVL.

This clone occurred once. V usage is TRBV7-9 and J usage is TRBJ2-1; 10 bases line up with TRBD2. The J segment lost 7 bases and the V segment lost 6 bases, leaving 9 bases of the junction unmatched. Germline CDR1 SEHNR, CDR2 FQNEAQ (reference sequence). The CDR3 is made up of 15 amino acids. CDR3 protein: CASRYSGGLENEQFF. CDR3 DNA sequence: TGTGCCAGCAGATATAGCGGGGGGCTCGAAAATGAGCAGTTCTTC.

J is TRBJ2-3 and V is TRBV2; D remains ambiguous. This CDR3 contains 16 residues. Trimming removed 6 bases from V and 2 bases from J, with 18 bases in between. Germline CDR1 and CDR2: SNHLY and FYNNEI. CDR3 amino acids: CASRPGLTQITDTQYF. In DNA, the CDR3 is TGTGCCAGCAGGCCCGGTTTAACACAAATCACAGATACGCAGTATTTT.

CDR3 region: CASSRTGSYGYTF. Written as DNA, the CDR3 is TGTGCCAGCAGCCGGACAGGGAGCTATGGCTACACCTTC. The chain uses TRBV5-6 and TRBJ1-2; 8 bases align to TRBD1. Trimming at V came to 4 bases and at J to 4 bases, leaving 3 bases not matched to a gene. Germline lookup yields CDR1 SGHDT and CDR2 YYEEEE. The CDR3 spans 13 residues.

In DNA form, the CDR3 reads TGTGCCAGCAGCTTGACCCGAACTGGAACTGAAGCTTTCTTT. It is translated as CASSLTRTGTEAFF. J is TRBJ1-1 and V is TRBV7-2, with D hard to call. Trimming removed 3 bases at V and 5 bases at J, with 13 bases between. Germline V CDR1 and CDR2: SGHTA, FQGNSA. There are 14 residues in the CDR3.

J is TRBJ2-1 and V is TRBV7-2; D is perhaps TRBD1 or TRBD2 (6 bases each). CDR3 length: 16 residues. Germline CDR1 and CDR2: SGHTA and FQGNSA. Trimming took off 1 base at V and 0 bases at J, with 10 bases between the two ends. CDR3 sequence (DNA): TGTGCCAGCAGCTTAGTCGGGGGCCCCTCCTACAATGAGCAGTTCTTC. Protein product: CASSLVGGPSYNEQFF. The full variable domain, rest sourced from reference TRBV7-2 and TRBJ2-1, is GAGVSQSPSNKVTEKGKDVELRCDPISGHTALYWYRQSLGQGLEFLIYFQGNSAPDKSGLPSDRFSAERTGGSVSTLTIQRTQQEDSAVYLCASSLVGGPSYNEQFFGPGTRLTVL.

About this clone itself: A read error may produce the germline difference seen at one junction end. The CDR3 region is CASSYSISHEQYF. CDR3 DNA sequence: TGTGCCAGCAGTTACTCGATCTCCCACGAGCAGTACTTC. The chain links TRBV6-6 to TRBJ2-7; unclear D gene. Germline V gene lookup returns CDR1 MNHNY and CDR2 SVGAGI (reference sequence). There are 13 residues in the CDR3.

V gene TRBV9 combines with J gene TRBJ1-1; D ambiguous. CDR3 size: 11 residues. Trimming removed 4 bases from V and 1 base from J, with 2 bases in between. The germline CDR1 and CDR2 sequences are SGDLS and YYNGEE. CDR3 DNA: TGTGCCAGCAGCAAGAACACTGAAGCTTTCTTT. This gives the protein CASSKNTEAFF.

V gene TRBV30 combines with J gene TRBJ2-1; D might be TRBD1 (6 bases). Trimming took off 2 bases at V and 8 bases at J, with 16 bases between the two ends. Germline V gene sequence: CDR1 GTSNPN, CDR2 SVGIG (reference sequence). The CDR3 sequence is 14 residues long. The CDR3 reads CAWSQGGTNDEQFF. CDR3 DNA sequence: TGTGCCTGGAGTCAAGGGGGTACCAATGATGAGCAGTTCTTC.

The V gene is TRBV10-3, the J gene TRBJ1-2; 9 nucleotides align to TRBD1. Germline lookup yields CDR1 ENHRY and CDR2 SYGVKD. The CDR3 loop spans 13 amino acids. V gave up 6 bases and J gave up 4 bases; unmatched junction bases: 3. The CDR3 sequence: CAISKTGGYGYTF. The DNA for the CDR3 is TGTGCCATCAGCAAGACAGGGGGCTATGGCTACACCTTC.

This clone has just a few counts. The J gene is TRBJ1-5, the V gene TRBV7-9; TRBD1 matches at 8 bases. The CDR3 is 16 residues long. The trim removed 6 bases at V and 0 bases at J, leaving 7 bases unmatched. Germline V gene lookup returns CDR1 SEHNR and CDR2 FQNEAQ (reference sequence). The CDR3: CASSSTGAYSNQPQHF. The DNA of the CDR3 is TGTGCCAGCAGTTCGACAGGGGCTTATAGCAATCAGCCCCAGCATTTT.

The genes are TRBV10-2 and TRBJ1-1; tentatively, D is TRBD1 (6 bases). Germline V gene lookup returns CDR1 WSHSY and CDR2 SAAADI. The length of the CDR3 is 13 residues. V was trimmed by 4 bases and J by 5 bases, leaving 11 bases between them. For the CDR3, the DNA is TGCGCCAGCAGTGGAGACAGGAGAACTGAAGCTTTCTTT. Translating gives CASSGDRRTEAFF.

This sequence joins TRBV5-1 and TRBJ1-3; D is possibly TRBD1 (6 bases). CDR3 length equals 16 residues. V was trimmed by 2 bases and J by 0 bases, leaving 12 bases between them. Germline V CDR1 and CDR2: SGHRS, YFSETQ. CDR3 nucleotides: TGCGCCAGCAGCTTACAGGGAACGCTCTCTGGAAACACCATATATTTT. This codes for CASSLQGTLSGNTIYF.

The genes are TRBV5-6 and TRBJ1-1, with TRBD1 identical over 8 bases. V shed 4 bases, J shed 0 bases, and the junction held 8 bases outside the gene matches. The CDR3 is 16 residues long. Germline CDR1 SGHDT, CDR2 YYEEEE. CDR3 coding DNA: TGTGCCAGCAGCCGAAGGACAGGGAATATGAACACTGAAGCTTTCTTT. Its translation is CASSRRTGNMNTEAFF.

This chain links TRBV19 with TRBJ1-2; no reliable D call. Looked up from germline, CDR1 is LNHDA and CDR2 is SQIVND (reference sequence). The CDR3 spans 13 residues. Trimming removed 7 bases at V and 1 base at J, with 10 bases between. CDR3 sequence: CASTGTDNYGYTF. CDR3 nucleotides: TGTGCCAGTACCGGAACAGATAACTATGGCTACACCTTC. Based on the CDR3 plus reference TRBV19 and TRBJ1-2, the full variable domain is DGGITQSPKYLFRKEGQNVTLSCEQNLNHDAMYWYRQDPGQGLRLIYYSQIVNDFQKGDIAEGYSVSREKKESFPLTVTSAQKNPTAFYLCASTGTDNYGYTFGSGTRLTVV.